This T cell receptor beta chain is drawn from a study of blood T cell repertoires in COVID-19. CDR1 and CDR2 (germline): GTSNPN, SVGIG (reference sequence). Trimming took 4 bases from V and 6 from J; bases not matched to a gene: 5. The CDR3 extends over 15 amino acids. This clone was seen just once. The assay was immunoSEQ multiplex PCR, and TCRdb's table has in-frame clones only and misses some. The data contain about 180,000 clones, approximately 83% of them singletons. Material for sequencing was peripheral blood. The chain couples TRBV30 to TRBJ2-1, with TRBD2 matching 14 bases. This sequence originates from a man over 45 with active or convalescent COVID-19. The CDR3 is CAWTPGLAGVNEQFF. The CDR3 coding sequence is TGTGCCTGGACACCGGGACTAGCGGGAGTCAATGAGCAGTTCTTC. Full variable domain (missing parts from reference TRBV30 and TRBJ2-1): SQTIHQWPATLVQPVGSPLSLECTVEGTSNPNLYWYRQAAGRGLQLLFYSVGIGQISSEVPQNLSASRPQDRQFILSSKKLLLSDSGFYLCAWTPGLAGVNEQFFGPGTRLTVL.